This T cell receptor beta chain was found in a study of T-cell reconstitution after alpha-beta-depleted transplantation in children. Unique molecular identifiers were incorporated during preparation of the TCRbeta library. TCRdb re-called the PCR reads with MiXCR, one entry per CDR3 protein. The sample consists of a few hundred thousand distinct CDR3 sequences, approximately 10% of them appearing once. Worth noting for this clonotype: Antigen: not known.

Study-level points and caveats: Expanded graft clones numbering several hundred reportedly gave rise to alpha-beta T cells about two months after transplant. T-cell counts and diversity were attributed mostly to newly produced T cells one year after transplant.

Germline values: CDR1 SGHTA, CDR2 FQGNSA. Trimming pared 3 bases from V and 3 bases from J, leaving 5 bases between. The CDR3 is 12 amino acids. The chain recombines TRBV7-2 with TRBJ1-1; D is uncertain. The sample here was peripheral blood, taken 180 days after TCRalphabeta/CD19-depleted stem cell transplant. The receptor's source is a male patient aged 2 to 9 who had a stem cell transplant for chronic granulomatous disease, so the T cells may come from the graft donor. CDR3 bases: TGTGCCAGCAGCTTTCTGGACACTGAAGCTTTCTTT. Its translation: CASSFLDTEAFF.